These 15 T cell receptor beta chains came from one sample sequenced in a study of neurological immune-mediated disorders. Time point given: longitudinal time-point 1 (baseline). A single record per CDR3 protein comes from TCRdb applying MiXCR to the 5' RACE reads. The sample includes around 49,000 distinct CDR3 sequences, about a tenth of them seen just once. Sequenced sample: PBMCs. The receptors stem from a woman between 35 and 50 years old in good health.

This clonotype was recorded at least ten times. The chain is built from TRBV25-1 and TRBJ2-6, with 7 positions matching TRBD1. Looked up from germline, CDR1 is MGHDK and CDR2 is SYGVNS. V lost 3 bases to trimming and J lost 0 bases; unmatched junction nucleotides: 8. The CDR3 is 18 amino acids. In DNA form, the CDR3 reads TGTGCCAGCAGTGAGCCGACAGGGTCGGGCTCTGGGGCCAACGTCCTGACTTTC. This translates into CASSEPTGSGSGANVLTF.

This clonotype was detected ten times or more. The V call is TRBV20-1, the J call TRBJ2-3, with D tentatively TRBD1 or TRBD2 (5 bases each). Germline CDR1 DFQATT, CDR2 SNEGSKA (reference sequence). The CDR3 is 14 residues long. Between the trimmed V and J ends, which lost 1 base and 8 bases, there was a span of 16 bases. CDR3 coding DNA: TGCAGTGCTAGAGTCGCAGGGATACTAGTTACGCAGTATTTT. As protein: CSARVAGILVTQYF.

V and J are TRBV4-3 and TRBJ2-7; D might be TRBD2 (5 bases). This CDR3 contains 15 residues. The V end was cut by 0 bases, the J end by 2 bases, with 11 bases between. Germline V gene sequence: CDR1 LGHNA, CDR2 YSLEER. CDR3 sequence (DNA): TGCGCCAGCAGCCAAGAACCCCTAGCCCCCTACGAGCAGTACTTC. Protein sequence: CASSQEPLAPYEQYF.

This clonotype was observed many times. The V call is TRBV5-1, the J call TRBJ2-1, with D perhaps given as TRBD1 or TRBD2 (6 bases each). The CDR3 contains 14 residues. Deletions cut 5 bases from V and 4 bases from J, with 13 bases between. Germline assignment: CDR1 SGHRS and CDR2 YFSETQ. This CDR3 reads CASSPGAGYNEQFF. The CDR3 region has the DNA TGCGCCAGCAGTCCGGGGGCAGGATACAATGAGCAGTTCTTC. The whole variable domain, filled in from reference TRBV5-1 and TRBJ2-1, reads KAGVTQTPRYLIKTRGQQVTLSCSPISGHRSVSWYQQTPGQGLQFLFEYFSETQRNKGNFPGRFSGRQFSNSRSEMNVSTLELGDSALYLCASSPGAGYNEQFFGPGTRLTVL.

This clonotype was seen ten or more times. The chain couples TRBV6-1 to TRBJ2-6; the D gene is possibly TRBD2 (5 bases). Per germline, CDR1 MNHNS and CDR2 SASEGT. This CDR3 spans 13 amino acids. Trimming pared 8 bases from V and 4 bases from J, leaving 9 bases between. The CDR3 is CASGRGGANVLTF. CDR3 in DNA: TGTGCCAGCGGTCGAGGGGGGGCCAACGTCCTGACTTTC.

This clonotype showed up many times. CDR3 protein: CASSDGQASSYEQYF. As DNA, the CDR3 is TGTGCCAGCTCAGACGGACAGGCTAGCTCCTACGAGCAGTACTTC. This chain uses TRBV18 with TRBJ2-7; 7 bases are a match to TRBD1. This CDR3 has 15 residues. V shed 5 bases, J shed 0 bases, and the junction held 7 bases outside the gene matches. Looked up from germline, CDR1 is KGHSH and CDR2 is LQKENI.

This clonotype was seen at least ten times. CDR3 nucleotides: TGTGCCAGCAGCCCTTGGGGGACTAGCGGGGGCTACACAGATACGCAGTATTTT. Translating it yields CASSPWGTSGGYTDTQYF. V usage is TRBV9 and J usage is TRBJ2-3, with TRBD2 matching over 14 bases. J lost 2 bases, V lost 4 bases, and 9 bases had no gene match. The CDR3 sequence is 18 residues long. Germline lookup yields CDR1 SGDLS and CDR2 YYNGEE.

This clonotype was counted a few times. The CDR3 sequence is CASTLGWGQAPQDYGYTF. In DNA, the CDR3 is TGTGCCAGTACTCTGGGATGGGGACAGGCCCCACAGGACTATGGCTACACCTTC. The rearrangement links TRBV19 to TRBJ1-2, with 8 bases matching TRBD1. The CDR3 has 18 residues. The germline gives CDR1 LNHDA, CDR2 SQIVND (reference sequence). The junction had 19 bases not matched to a gene; V was cut back by 7 bases and J by 3 bases.

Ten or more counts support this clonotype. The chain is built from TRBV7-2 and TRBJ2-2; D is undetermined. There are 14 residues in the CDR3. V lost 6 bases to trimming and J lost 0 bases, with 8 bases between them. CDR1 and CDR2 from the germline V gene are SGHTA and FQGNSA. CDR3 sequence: CASRSGPNTGELFF. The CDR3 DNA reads TGTGCCAGCAGATCAGGACCGAACACCGGGGAGCTGTTTTTT.

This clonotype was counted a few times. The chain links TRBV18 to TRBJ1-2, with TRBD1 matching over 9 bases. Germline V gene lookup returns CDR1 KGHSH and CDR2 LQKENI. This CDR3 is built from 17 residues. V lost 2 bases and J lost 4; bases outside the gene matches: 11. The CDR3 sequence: CASSPTGPGQGSYGYTF. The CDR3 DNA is TGTGCCAGCTCACCAACGGGGCCGGGACAGGGTAGCTATGGCTACACCTTC. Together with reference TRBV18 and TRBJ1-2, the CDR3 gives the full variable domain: NAGVMQNPRHLVRRRGQEARLRCSPMKGHSHVYWYRQLPEEGLKFMVYLQKENIIDESGMPKERFSAEFPKEGPSILRIQQVVRGDSAAYFCASSPTGPGQGSYGYTFGSGTRLTVV.

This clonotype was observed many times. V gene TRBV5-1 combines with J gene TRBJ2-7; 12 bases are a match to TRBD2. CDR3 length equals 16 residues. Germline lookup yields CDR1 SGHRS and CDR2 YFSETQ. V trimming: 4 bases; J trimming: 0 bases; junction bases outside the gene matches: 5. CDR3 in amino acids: CASSRGTSGFSYEQYF. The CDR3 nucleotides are TGCGCCAGCAGCAGAGGGACTAGCGGGTTCTCCTACGAGCAGTACTTC.

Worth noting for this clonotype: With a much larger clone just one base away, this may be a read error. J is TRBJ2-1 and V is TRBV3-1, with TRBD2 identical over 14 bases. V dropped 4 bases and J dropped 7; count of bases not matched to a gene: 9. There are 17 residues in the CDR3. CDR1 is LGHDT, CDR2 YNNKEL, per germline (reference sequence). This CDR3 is CASSPHYWTSGRNEQFF. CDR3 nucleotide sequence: TGTGCCAGCAGCCCTCACTATTGGACTAGCGGGAGGAATGAGCAGTTCTTC.

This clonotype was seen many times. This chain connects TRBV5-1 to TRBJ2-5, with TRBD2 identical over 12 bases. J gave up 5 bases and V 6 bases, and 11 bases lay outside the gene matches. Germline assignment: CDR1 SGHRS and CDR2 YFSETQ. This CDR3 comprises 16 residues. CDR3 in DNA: TGCGCCAGCACCCGGACTAGCGGGGCCGCCGGGGAGACCCAGTACTTC. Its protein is CASTRTSGAAGETQYF. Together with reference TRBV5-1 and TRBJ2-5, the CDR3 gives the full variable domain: KAGVTQTPRYLIKTRGQQVTLSCSPISGHRSVSWYQQTPGQGLQFLFEYFSETQRNKGNFPGRFSGRQFSNSRSEMNVSTLELGDSALYLCASTRTSGAAGETQYFGPGTRLLVL.

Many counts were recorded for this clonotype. In nucleotides, the CDR3 is TGTGCCAGCGGCGACAGGGGAGTGGAGACCCAGTACTTC. Residues: CASGDRGVETQYF. The rearrangement links TRBV7-2 to TRBJ2-5; 8 nucleotides agree with TRBD1. The CDR3 has 13 amino acids. Losses at the gene ends were 8 bases for V and 5 bases for J; bases not matched to a gene: 7. Germline assignment: CDR1 SGHTA and CDR2 FQGNSA.

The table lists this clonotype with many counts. The CDR3 region is CASSEPGRPDEKLFF. CDR3 in DNA: TGTGCCAGCAGTGAACCGGGACGGCCTGACGAAAAACTGTTTTTT. This sequence joins TRBV6-2 or TRBV6-3 and TRBJ1-4; a weak D match, TRBD1 (5 bases). Trimming removed 5 bases at V and 8 bases at J, with 18 bases between. The CDR3 is made up of 15 amino acids. Per germline, CDR1 MNHEY and CDR2 SVGEGT.